Below, 32 T cell receptor beta chains from the same sample are listed, as sequenced in a study of blood T cell repertoires in COVID-19. Here immunoSEQ multiplex PCR was the method, and the copy in TCRdb shows in-frame clones only, minus some. The top ten clones hold 7.5% to 9% of a sample with around 230,000 clones, approximately 84% of them seen once. Sequencing was performed on peripheral blood. Every receptor here comes from a woman at least 80 years old with acute or convalescent COVID-19.

A few counts support this clone. The V and J genes are TRBV19 and TRBJ1-2, with unresolved D. The CDR3 is made up of 13 amino acids. Trimming took 0 bases from V and 6 from J, leaving 8 bases between them. Germline V gene data show CDR1 as LNHDA and CDR2 as SQIVND (reference sequence). The CDR3 DNA follows: TGTGCCAGTAGTATAGATCAGATCGATGGCTACACCTTC. This translates into CASSIDQIDGYTF.

Written as DNA, the CDR3 is TGTGCCAGCAGCGATTTCGAGACAGCGTCATACTACACAGATACGCAGTATTTT. This codes for CASSDFETASYYTDTQYF. The chain couples TRBV11-2 to TRBJ2-3; TRBD1 is a possible D gene (5 bases). The CDR3 has 18 amino acids. CDR1 and CDR2 (germline): SGHAT, FQNNGV. V was clipped by 5 bases and J by 2 bases, with 23 bases between them. The entire variable domain, with the rest obtained from reference TRBV11-2 and TRBJ2-3, is as follows: EAGVAQSPRYKIIEKRQSVAFWCNPISGHATLYWYQQILGQGPKLLIQFQNNGVVDDSQLPKDRFSAERLKGVDSTLKIQPAKLEDSAVYLCASSDFETASYYTDTQYFGPGTRLTVL.

The chain links TRBV4-2 to TRBJ2-3; 14 nucleotides align to TRBD2. Trimming took 4 bases from V and 4 from J; bases not matched to a gene: 10. The germline V gene has CDR1 LGHNA and CDR2 YNFKEQ. The CDR3 is made up of 18 amino acids. DNA for the CDR3: TGTGCCAGCAGCCTATTTCTACGACTAGCGGGAGGGGCAGATACGCAGTATTTT. Amino acid sequence: CASSLFLRLAGGADTQYF.

Only one count was recorded for this clone. Other nucleotide sequences in the sample specify the same CDR3. The chain carries TRBV6-1 and TRBJ2-1; 11 bases line up with TRBD1. V lost 3 bases and J lost 4; bases outside the gene matches: 2. The germline V gene has CDR1 MNHNS and CDR2 SASEGT. The CDR3 runs to 15 residues. This CDR3 reads CASSDRDRGYNEQFF. CDR3 in DNA: TGTGCCAGCAGTGACCGGGACAGGGGGTACAATGAGCAGTTCTTC.

The genes are TRBV18 and TRBJ2-5; possible D gene TRBD1, 6 bases. Germline V lookup: CDR1 KGHSH, CDR2 LQKENI. The germline V and J ends were trimmed by 2 bases and 1 base, with 14 bases remaining between them. The length of the CDR3 is 16 residues. CDR3 loop: CASSPYAGTTQETQYF. For the CDR3, the DNA is TGTGCCAGCTCACCATATGCCGGGACAACCCAAGAGACCCAGTACTTC.

This chain connects TRBV19 to TRBJ2-7; D might be TRBD1 (5 bases). The length of the CDR3 is 14 residues. Per germline, CDR1 LNHDA and CDR2 SQIVND (reference sequence). The V end was cut by 3 bases, the J end by 2 bases, with 11 bases between. CDR3 in DNA: TGTGCCAGTAGTATGAACAGGTTAACCTACGAGCAGTACTTC. Protein: CASSMNRLTYEQYF.

The J gene is TRBJ2-1, the V gene TRBV5-1; D possibly corresponds to TRBD1 (6 bases). Germline loops: CDR1 SGHRS, CDR2 YFSETQ. V lost 4 bases and J lost 9, with 17 bases in between. The CDR3 extends over 14 amino acids. The CDR3: CASSPGRRRGEQFF. CDR3 coding DNA: TGCGCCAGCAGCCCAGGCCGGCGCAGGGGTGAGCAGTTCTTC.

The gene calls are TRBV19 and TRBJ2-5; 10 nucleotides align to TRBD2. The trim removed 7 bases at V and 4 bases at J, leaving 6 bases unmatched. Germline CDR1 reads LNHDA; CDR2 reads SQIVND (reference sequence). This CDR3 region has 14 residues. The CDR3 loop is CASNSGRASETQYF. The CDR3 nucleotides are TGTGCCAGTAACAGCGGGAGGGCCTCAGAGACCCAGTACTTC.

In its sample, this clone was seen once. The rearrangement links TRBV11-2 to TRBJ2-1; TRBD1 matches 10 bases. From germline, CDR1 is SGHAT and CDR2 FQNNGV. V dropped 5 bases and J dropped 5; count of bases not matched to a gene: 9. The CDR3 is made up of 16 amino acids. The CDR3 loop reads CASSQRGQGRHNEQFF. Here the CDR3 DNA reads TGTGCCAGCAGCCAAAGGGGACAGGGGCGTCACAATGAGCAGTTCTTC.

V and J are TRBV7-8 and TRBJ2-3; 8 bases align to TRBD2. Trimming took 5 bases from V and 5 from J; bases not matched to a gene: 3. Germline lookup yields CDR1 SGHVS and CDR2 FQNEAQ. The CDR3 covers 13 residues. For the CDR3, the DNA is TGTGCCAGCAGCCACGGGGGGGAAGATACGCAGTATTTT. Encoded protein: CASSHGGEDTQYF.

The V call is TRBV28, the J call TRBJ1-2, with TRBD1 identical over 7 bases. The CDR3 loop spans 12 amino acids. CDR1 and CDR2 from the germline V gene are MDHEN and SYDVKM. V lost 8 bases and J lost 5; bases outside the gene matches: 5. CDR3 in DNA: TGTGCCAGCCTGGGACAGCGATATGGCTACACCTTC. It codes for CASLGQRYGYTF.

The CDR3 DNA reads TGCAGCGGCGCTATGACAGGATCCAAGAACACTGAAGCTTTCTTT. It specifies CSGAMTGSKNTEAFF. The J gene is TRBJ1-1, the V gene TRBV29-1, with a tentative D call TRBD1 (6 bases). CDR1 is SQVTM, CDR2 ANQGSEA, per germline. The germline V and J ends were trimmed by 7 bases and 1 base, with 19 bases remaining between them. The CDR3 is 15 residues long.

This clone showed up just once. The J gene is TRBJ1-3, the V gene TRBV2, with 8 bases lining up with TRBD1. There are 14 residues in the CDR3. Trimming at V came to 5 bases and at J to 7 bases, leaving 7 bases not matched to a gene. Germline V gene sequence: CDR1 SNHLY, CDR2 FYNNEI. In nucleotides, the CDR3 is TGTGCCAGCAGTCCACGGACAGGGACCAACACCATATATTTT. This sequence encodes CASSPRTGTNTIYF.

The chain recombines TRBV6-6 with TRBJ2-7, with 9 bases identical to TRBD1. This CDR3 is built from 15 residues. Germline V CDR1 and CDR2: MNHNY, SVGAGI (reference sequence). V lost 2 bases and J lost 2; bases outside the gene matches: 4. The CDR3 protein is CASSYPGQGTYEQYF. CDR3 bases: TGTGCCAGCAGTTACCCAGGACAGGGGACCTACGAGCAGTACTTC.

V usage is TRBV7-3 and J usage is TRBJ2-1; D not certain. V was pared by 3 bases and J by 9 bases, with 12 bases between. The CDR3 spans 13 residues. Germline loops: CDR1 SGHTA, CDR2 FQGTGA. CDR3 loop: CASSLAPLSEQFF. CDR3 coding DNA: TGTGCCAGCAGCTTGGCCCCCCTCAGTGAGCAGTTCTTC.

The rearrangement joins TRBV3-1 (or the pseudogene TRBV3-2) to TRBJ2-7; 8 bases match TRBD1. CDR1 LGHDT and CDR2 YNNKEL come from the germline V gene (reference sequence). This CDR3 contains 16 residues. V dropped 1 base and J dropped 1; count of bases not matched to a gene: 6. Here the CDR3 reads CASSQGPGQVSYEQYF. In DNA, the CDR3 is TGTGCCAGCAGCCAAGGACCGGGACAGGTATCCTACGAGCAGTACTTC.

The chain couples TRBV11-2 to TRBJ2-3; possibly TRBD2 for D (6 bases). There are 16 residues in the CDR3. CDR1 and CDR2 (germline): SGHAT, FQNNGV. Deletions cut 6 bases from V and 1 base from J, with 17 bases between. This chain's CDR3 is CASSSGRREGTDTQYF. The CDR3, as DNA: TGTGCCAGCAGTTCCGGAAGGCGGGAAGGCACAGATACGCAGTATTTT.

The chain links TRBV11-2 to TRBJ2-1; the match to TRBD1 covers 9 bases. Germline CDR1 and CDR2: SGHAT and FQNNGV. With 4 bases clipped from V and 3 bases from J, the junction kept 10 bases outside the gene matches. CDR3 length: 17 residues. The CDR3 DNA reads as TGTGCCAGCAGCTACTCATCCGGGACAGGGCTCTACAATGAGCAGTTCTTC. It specifies CASSYSSGTGLYNEQFF.

This clone was seen a handful of times. The genes are TRBV29-1 and TRBJ2-3; TRBD1 aligns across 8 bases. The CDR3 has 14 amino acids. J gave up 1 base and V 7 bases, and 7 bases lay outside the gene matches. Germline V gene data show CDR1 as SQVTM and CDR2 as ANQGSEA. CDR3 region: CSGTLGQGTDTQYF. DNA for the CDR3: TGCAGCGGAACGTTGGGACAGGGCACAGATACGCAGTATTTT.

V usage is TRBV5-4 and J usage is TRBJ2-7; 7 bases are a match to TRBD2. Germline V CDR1 and CDR2: SGHNT, YYREEE (reference sequence). The V and J ends lost 9 bases and 5 bases, in that order; junction bases with no gene match: 11. The CDR3 loop spans 13 amino acids. The CDR3 is CATSGGGSNEQYF. The CDR3, as DNA: TGTGCCACCTCGGGGGGAGGCTCAAACGAGCAGTACTTC.

The V and J genes are TRBV4-1 and TRBJ1-1; D unresolved. Germline CDR1 reads MGHRA; CDR2 reads YSYEKL. Trimming took 2 bases from V and 5 from J, leaving 15 bases between them. CDR3 length: 15 residues. The chain's CDR3 is CASSQIDIYGTEAFF. The CDR3 bases are TGCGCCAGCAGCCAAATTGACATTTATGGGACTGAAGCTTTCTTT.

This sequence joins TRBV9 and TRBJ2-7, with 11 bases aligning to TRBD2. Germline values: CDR1 SGDLS, CDR2 YYNGEE. The CDR3 totals 16 residues. The J segment lost 2 bases and the V segment lost 4 bases, leaving 8 bases of the junction unmatched. The CDR3 region is CASSTSSGGATYEQYF. The CDR3 coding sequence is TGTGCCAGCAGCACGAGTAGCGGGGGGGCAACCTACGAGCAGTACTTC. The full variable domain, its missing parts supplied by reference TRBV9 and TRBJ2-7, is DSGVTQTPKHLITATGQRVTLRCSPRSGDLSVYWYQQSLDQGLQFLIQYYNGEERAKGNILERFSAQQFPDLHSELNLSSLELGDSALYFCASSTSSGGATYEQYFGPGTRLTVT.

The chain combines TRBV5-6 with TRBJ1-2, with 7 bases that match TRBD1. The germline V gene encodes CDR1 SGHDT and CDR2 YYEEEE. Unmatched junction bases numbered 5, after V lost 5 bases and J lost 4 bases. The CDR3 extends over 13 amino acids. Here the CDR3 reads CASSEGAGYGYTF. CDR3 bases: TGTGCCAGCAGTGAGGGGGCGGGCTATGGCTACACCTTC.

This sequence joins TRBV20-1 and TRBJ2-7; perhaps TRBD1 as D (5 bases). The CDR3 has 13 residues. The germline gives CDR1 DFQATT, CDR2 SNEGSKA (reference sequence). V was clipped by 3 bases and J by 1 base, with 10 bases between them. CDR3 nucleotide sequence: TGCAGTGCTAGTCGTCAGGGTTCCTACGAGCAGTACTTC. Its translation: CSASRQGSYEQYF.

The V and J genes are TRBV9 and TRBJ2-6; 7 bases fit TRBD1. V lost 4 bases and J lost 1; bases outside the gene matches: 8. This CDR3 is 17 amino acids long. The germline CDR1 and CDR2 sequences are SGDLS and YYNGEE. The DNA of the CDR3 is TGTGCCAGCAGCCTAACAGGGGCCCCTTCTGGGGCCAACGTCCTGACTTTC. It translates to CASSLTGAPSGANVLTF.

The V call is TRBV21-1, the J call TRBJ2-2; the table names TRBD1, a call not compared with the DNA. TRBV21-1 is listed as a pseudogene. The CDR3 has 18 amino acids. The CDR3 DNA sequence: TGTGCCAGCAGCACCTATTTTACAGGGGGTGAAAACACCGGGGAGCTGTTTTTT. This encodes CASSTYFTGGENTGELFF.

This clone appeared once. The chain joins TRBV6-6 to TRBJ2-3, with D possibly TRBD2 on 6 matching bases. This CDR3 spans 12 amino acids. The V end was cut by 7 bases, the J end by 4 bases, with 9 bases between. CDR1 and CDR2 from the germline V gene are MNHNY and SVGAGI (reference sequence). CDR3 protein: CASTGTSDTQYF. The CDR3 DNA reads TGTGCCAGCACCGGGACTTCAGATACGCAGTATTTT.

The chain carries TRBV9 and TRBJ2-7; the D gene is possibly TRBD2 (6 bases). V was pared by 0 bases and J by 5 bases, with 12 bases between. Germline CDR1 reads SGDLS; CDR2 reads YYNGEE. The CDR3 runs to 14 residues. The CDR3 is CASSVGRRVHEQYF. The CDR3 nucleotides read TGTGCCAGCAGCGTAGGTCGGAGGGTCCACGAGCAGTACTTC.

The gene calls are TRBV12-3 or TRBV12-4 and TRBJ2-7; 9 bases line up with TRBD1. V lost 2 bases and J lost 10; bases outside the gene matches: 6. The CDR3 has 13 residues. The CDR3 sequence: CASSLLDRGFQYF. The CDR3 coding sequence is TGTGCCAGCAGTTTATTGGACAGGGGATTCCAGTACTTC.

V and J are TRBV3-1 (or the pseudogene TRBV3-2) and TRBJ1-6, with 10 bases aligning to TRBD1. From germline, CDR1 is LGHDT and CDR2 YNNKEL (reference sequence). The CDR3 totals 16 residues. V dropped 5 bases and J dropped 8; count of bases not matched to a gene: 9. The CDR3 sequence is CASSARDRGSHSPLHF. CDR3 bases: TGTGCCAGCAGCGCCCGGGACAGGGGATCGCATTCACCCCTCCACTTT.

V gene TRBV5-4 combines with J gene TRBJ1-2, with TRBD1 matching 7 bases. Germline V gene sequence: CDR1 SGHNT, CDR2 YYREEE (reference sequence). CDR3 length equals 15 residues. Trimming took 0 bases from V and 4 from J; bases not matched to a gene: 6. CDR3: CASSLAIRQGYGYTF. For the CDR3, the DNA is TGTGCCAGCAGCTTGGCGATCCGACAGGGCTATGGCTACACCTTC.

This chain links TRBV7-9 with TRBJ1-4, with D possibly matching TRBD1 (6 bases). Germline-derived CDR1 and CDR2 are SEHNR and FQNEAQ (reference sequence). V gave up 1 base and J gave up 9 bases, with 12 bases separating them. The CDR3 consists of 14 residues. In DNA form, the CDR3 reads TGTGCCAGCAGCTTAGGACAGGTCGCGAAAAAACTGTTTTTT. Translation: CASSLGQVAKKLFF.